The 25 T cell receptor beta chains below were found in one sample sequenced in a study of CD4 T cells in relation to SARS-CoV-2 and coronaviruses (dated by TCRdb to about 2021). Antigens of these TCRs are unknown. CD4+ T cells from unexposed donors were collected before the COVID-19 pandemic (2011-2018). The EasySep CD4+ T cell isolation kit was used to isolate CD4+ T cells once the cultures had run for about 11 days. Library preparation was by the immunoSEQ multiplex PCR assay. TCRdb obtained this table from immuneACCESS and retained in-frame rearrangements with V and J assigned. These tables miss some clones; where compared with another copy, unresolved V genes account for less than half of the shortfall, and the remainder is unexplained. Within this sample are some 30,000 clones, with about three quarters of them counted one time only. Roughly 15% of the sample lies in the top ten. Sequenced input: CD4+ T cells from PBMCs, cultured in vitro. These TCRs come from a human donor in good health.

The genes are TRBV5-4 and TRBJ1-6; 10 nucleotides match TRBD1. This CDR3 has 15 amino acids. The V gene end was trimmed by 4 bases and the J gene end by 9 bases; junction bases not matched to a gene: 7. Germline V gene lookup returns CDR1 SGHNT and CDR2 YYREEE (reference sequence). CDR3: CASSPAGTGVSPLHF. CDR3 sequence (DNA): TGTGCCAGCAGCCCGGCGGGGACAGGGGTTTCACCCCTCCACTTT.

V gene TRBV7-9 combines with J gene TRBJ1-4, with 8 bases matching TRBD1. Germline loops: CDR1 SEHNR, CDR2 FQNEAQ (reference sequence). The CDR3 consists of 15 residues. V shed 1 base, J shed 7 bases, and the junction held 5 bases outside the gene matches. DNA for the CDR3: TGTGCCAGCAGCTTAGAAGGACAGGGTAGTGAAAAACTGTTTTTT. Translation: CASSLEGQGSEKLFF.

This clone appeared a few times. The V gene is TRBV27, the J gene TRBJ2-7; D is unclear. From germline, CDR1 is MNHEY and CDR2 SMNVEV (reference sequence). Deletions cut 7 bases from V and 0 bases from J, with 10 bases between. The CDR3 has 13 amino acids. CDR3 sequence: CASISSLSYEQYF. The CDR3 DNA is TGTGCCAGCATAAGCTCACTCTCCTACGAGCAGTACTTC.

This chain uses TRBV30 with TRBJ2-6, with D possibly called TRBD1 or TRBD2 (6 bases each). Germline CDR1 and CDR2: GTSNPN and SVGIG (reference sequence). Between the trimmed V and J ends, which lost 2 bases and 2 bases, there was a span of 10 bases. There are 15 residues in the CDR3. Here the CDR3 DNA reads TGTGCCTGGAGTATGGGGGGCGCTGGGGCCAACGTCCTGACTTTC. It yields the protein CAWSMGGAGANVLTF.

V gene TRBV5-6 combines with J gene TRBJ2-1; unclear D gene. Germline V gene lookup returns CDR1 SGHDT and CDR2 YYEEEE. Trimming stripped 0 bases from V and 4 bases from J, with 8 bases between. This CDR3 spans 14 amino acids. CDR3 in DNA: TGTGCCAGCAGCTTGGGTTGGCAGTACAATGAGCAGTTCTTC. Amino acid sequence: CASSLGWQYNEQFF.

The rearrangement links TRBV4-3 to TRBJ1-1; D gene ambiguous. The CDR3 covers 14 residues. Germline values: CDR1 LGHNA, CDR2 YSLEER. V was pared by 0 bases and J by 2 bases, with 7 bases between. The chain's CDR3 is CASSQDPRNTEAFF. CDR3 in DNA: TGCGCCAGCAGCCAAGATCCACGTAACACTGAAGCTTTCTTT.

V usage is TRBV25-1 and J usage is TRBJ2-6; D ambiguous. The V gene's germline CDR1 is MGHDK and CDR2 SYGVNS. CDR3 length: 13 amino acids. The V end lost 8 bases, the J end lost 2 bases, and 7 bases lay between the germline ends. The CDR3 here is CASSVTGANVLTF. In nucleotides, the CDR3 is TGTGCCAGCTCAGTAACTGGGGCCAACGTCCTGACTTTC.

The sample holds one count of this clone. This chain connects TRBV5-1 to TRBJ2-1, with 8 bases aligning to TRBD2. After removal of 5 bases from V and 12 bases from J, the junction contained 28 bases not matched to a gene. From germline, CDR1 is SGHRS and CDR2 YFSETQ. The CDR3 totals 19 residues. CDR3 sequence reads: CASSSPRVYQRGRQYGQFF. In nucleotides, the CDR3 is TGCGCCAGCAGTTCCCCGAGGGTTTATCAGCGCGGGAGGCAGTACGGGCAGTTCTTC.

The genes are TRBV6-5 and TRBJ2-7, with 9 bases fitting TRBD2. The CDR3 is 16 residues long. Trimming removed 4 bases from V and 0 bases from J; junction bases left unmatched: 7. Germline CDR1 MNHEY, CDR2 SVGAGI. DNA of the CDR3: TGTGCCAGCAGTTCCCCTGCGGGGGGGAGCTCCTACGAGCAGTACTTC. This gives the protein CASSSPAGGSSYEQYF.

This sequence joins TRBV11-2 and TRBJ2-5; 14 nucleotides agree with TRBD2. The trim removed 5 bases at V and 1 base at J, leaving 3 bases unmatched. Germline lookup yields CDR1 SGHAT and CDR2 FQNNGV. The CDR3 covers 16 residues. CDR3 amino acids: CASSIGLAGGQETQYF. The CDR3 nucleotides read TGTGCCAGCAGCATTGGACTAGCGGGGGGCCAAGAGACCCAGTACTTC. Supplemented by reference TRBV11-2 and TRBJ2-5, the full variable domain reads EAGVAQSPRYKIIEKRQSVAFWCNPISGHATLYWYQQILGQGPKLLIQFQNNGVVDDSQLPKDRFSAERLKGVDSTLKIQPAKLEDSAVYLCASSIGLAGGQETQYFGPGTRLLVL.

The CDR3 DNA sequence: TGTGCCAGCAGCCGACCTCCTAGCGGGAGCTCCTACGAGCAGTACTTC. This encodes CASSRPPSGSSYEQYF. V usage is TRBV7-9 and J usage is TRBJ2-7, with 10 bases fitting TRBD2. The CDR3 totals 16 residues. With V trimmed by 5 bases and J by 0 bases, 7 bases remained unmatched. Germline values: CDR1 SEHNR, CDR2 FQNEAQ (reference sequence).

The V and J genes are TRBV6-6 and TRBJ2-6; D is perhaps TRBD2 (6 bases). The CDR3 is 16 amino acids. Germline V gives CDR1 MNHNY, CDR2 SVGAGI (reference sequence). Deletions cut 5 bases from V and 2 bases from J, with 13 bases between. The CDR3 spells CASSLTSLAGANVLTF. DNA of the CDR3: TGTGCCAGCAGTCTGACTAGTTTAGCTGGGGCCAACGTCCTGACTTTC.

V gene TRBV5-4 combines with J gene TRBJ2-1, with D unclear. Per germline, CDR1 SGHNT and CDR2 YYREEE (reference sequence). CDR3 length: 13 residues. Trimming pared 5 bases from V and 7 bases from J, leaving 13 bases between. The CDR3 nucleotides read TGTGCCAGCAGTCCCGGAGCTTGGAATGAGCAGTTCTTC. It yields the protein CASSPGAWNEQFF.

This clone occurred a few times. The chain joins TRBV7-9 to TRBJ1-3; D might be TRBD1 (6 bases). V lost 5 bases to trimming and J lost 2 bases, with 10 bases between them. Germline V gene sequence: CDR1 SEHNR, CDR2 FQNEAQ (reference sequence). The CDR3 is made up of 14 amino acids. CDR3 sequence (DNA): TGTGCCAGCAGCACCAACAGGGCTGGAAACACCATATATTTT. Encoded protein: CASSTNRAGNTIYF.

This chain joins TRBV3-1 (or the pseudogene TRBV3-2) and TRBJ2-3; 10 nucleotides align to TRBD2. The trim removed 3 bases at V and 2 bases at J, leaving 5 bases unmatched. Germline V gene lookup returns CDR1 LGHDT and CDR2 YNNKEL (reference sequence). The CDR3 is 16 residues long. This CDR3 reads CASSQASGRPTDTQYF. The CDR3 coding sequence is TGTGCCAGCAGCCAGGCTAGCGGGAGACCCACAGATACGCAGTATTTT.

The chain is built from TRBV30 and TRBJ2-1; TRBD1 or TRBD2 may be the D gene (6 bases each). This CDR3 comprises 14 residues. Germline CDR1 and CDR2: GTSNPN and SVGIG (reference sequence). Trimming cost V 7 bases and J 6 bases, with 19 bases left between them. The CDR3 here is CASTSRGGFNEQFF. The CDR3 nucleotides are TGTGCCTCGACCTCGCGAGGGGGGTTCAATGAGCAGTTCTTC.

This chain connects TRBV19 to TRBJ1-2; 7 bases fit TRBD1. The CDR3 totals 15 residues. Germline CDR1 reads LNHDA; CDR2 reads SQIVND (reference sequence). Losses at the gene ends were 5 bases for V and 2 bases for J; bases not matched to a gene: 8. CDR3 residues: CASSAQGGANYGYTF. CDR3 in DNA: TGTGCCAGTAGTGCCCAGGGGGGCGCGAACTATGGCTACACCTTC.

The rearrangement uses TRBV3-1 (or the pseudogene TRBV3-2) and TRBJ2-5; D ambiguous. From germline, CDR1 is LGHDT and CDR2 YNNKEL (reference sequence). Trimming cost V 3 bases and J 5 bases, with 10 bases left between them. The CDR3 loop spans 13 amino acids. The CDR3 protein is CASSHDPPETQYF. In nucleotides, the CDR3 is TGTGCCAGCAGCCATGACCCCCCGGAGACCCAGTACTTC.

CDR3 in DNA: TGTGCCAGCAGTGGCCGGGGTAAGAATGAGCAGTTCTTC. Translated, it gives CASSGRGKNEQFF. This sequence joins TRBV12-3 or TRBV12-4 and TRBJ2-1, with a tentative D call TRBD2 (5 bases). V lost 5 bases and J 7 bases, leaving 12 bases between the germline ends. The CDR3 covers 13 residues.

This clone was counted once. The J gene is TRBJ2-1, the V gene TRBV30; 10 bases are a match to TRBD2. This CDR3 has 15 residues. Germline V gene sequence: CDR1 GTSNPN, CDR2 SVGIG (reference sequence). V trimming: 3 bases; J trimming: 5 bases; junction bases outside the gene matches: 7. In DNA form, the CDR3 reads TGTGCCTGGAGGGTAAAACTAGCGGGACACAATGAGCAGTTCTTC. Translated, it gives CAWRVKLAGHNEQFF.

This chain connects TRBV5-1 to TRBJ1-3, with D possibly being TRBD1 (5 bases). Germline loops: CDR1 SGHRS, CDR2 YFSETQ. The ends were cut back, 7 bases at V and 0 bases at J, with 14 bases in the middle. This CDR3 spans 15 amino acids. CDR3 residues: CASSSGGGSGNTIYF. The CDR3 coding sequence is TGCGCCAGCTCCTCAGGCGGGGGCTCTGGAAACACCATATATTTT.

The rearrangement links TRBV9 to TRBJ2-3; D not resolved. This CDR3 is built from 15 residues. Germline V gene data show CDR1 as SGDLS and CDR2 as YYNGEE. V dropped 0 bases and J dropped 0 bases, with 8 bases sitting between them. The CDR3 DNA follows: TGTGCCAGCAGCGTAGTTCCGGAGAGCACAGATACGCAGTATTTT. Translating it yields CASSVVPESTDTQYF. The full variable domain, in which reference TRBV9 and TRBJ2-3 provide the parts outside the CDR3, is DSGVTQTPKHLITATGQRVTLRCSPRSGDLSVYWYQQSLDQGLQFLIQYYNGEERAKGNILERFSAQQFPDLHSELNLSSLELGDSALYFCASSVVPESTDTQYFGPGTRLTVL.

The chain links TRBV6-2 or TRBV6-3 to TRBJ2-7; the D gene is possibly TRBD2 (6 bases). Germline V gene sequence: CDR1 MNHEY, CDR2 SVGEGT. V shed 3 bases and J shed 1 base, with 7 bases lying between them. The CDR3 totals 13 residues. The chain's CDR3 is CASSYAGSYEQYF. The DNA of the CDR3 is TGTGCCAGCAGTTATGCGGGGTCCTACGAGCAGTACTTC.

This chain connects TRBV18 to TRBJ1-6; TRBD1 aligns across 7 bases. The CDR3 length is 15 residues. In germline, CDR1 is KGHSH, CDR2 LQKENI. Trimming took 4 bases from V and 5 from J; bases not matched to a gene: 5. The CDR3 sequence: CASSLGTANNSPLHF. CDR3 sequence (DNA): TGTGCCAGCTCACTTGGGACAGCCAATAATTCACCCCTCCACTTT. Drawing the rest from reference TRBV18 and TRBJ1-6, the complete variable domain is NAGVMQNPRHLVRRRGQEARLRCSPMKGHSHVYWYRQLPEEGLKFMVYLQKENIIDESGMPKERFSAEFPKEGPSILRIQQVVRGDSAAYFCASSLGTANNSPLHFGNGTRLTVT.

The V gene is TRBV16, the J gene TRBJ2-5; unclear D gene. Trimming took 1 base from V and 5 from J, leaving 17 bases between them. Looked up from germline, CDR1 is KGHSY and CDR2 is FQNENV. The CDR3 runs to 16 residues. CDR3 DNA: TGTGCCAGCAGCCAATACCCAGCTTCGCTCACGGAGACCCAGTACTTC. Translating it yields CASSQYPASLTETQYF.